A selection of T cell receptor beta chains follows, all from one sample in a study of T cell responses to AZD1222 COVID-19 vaccine. The protocol was immunoSEQ multiplex PCR, while the TCRdb copy is restricted to in-frame clones and leaves out a portion. The repertoire includes approximately 150,000 clones, approximately 90% of them detected once, and 1.1% to 1.5% sits in the top ten. Source: peripheral blood, taken on day 0 of AZD1222 vaccination. The receptors come from an adult in good health. Both conserved end residues are part of each CDR3. A D gene is named only where the DNA matches it firmly. A row's size may be missing; if present it is once, few, many or a size class.

d_call: TRBD1
clone_size: -
cdr3_length: 15
v_call: TRBV28
j_call: TRBJ2-1
cdr3_nt: TGTGCCAGCAGCGGACAGGGGCGCTCCTACAATGAGCAGTTCTTC
cdr3_aa: CASSGQGRSYNEQFF

d_call: -
clone_size: -
cdr3_length: 13
v_call: TRBV9
j_call: TRBJ1-4
cdr3_nt: TGTGCCAGCAGCGTAGCCGAGGGGAGTAAACTGTTTTTT
cdr3_aa: CASSVAEGSKLFF

d_call: -
clone_size: -
cdr3_length: 15
v_call: TRBV7-9
j_call: TRBJ1-2
cdr3_nt: TGTGCCAGCAGCTTAGGCGACAGCCCGAGGTATGGCTACACCTTC
cdr3_aa: CASSLGDSPRYGYTF

d_call: -
clone_size: once
cdr3_length: 13
v_call: TRBV7-3
j_call: TRBJ2-1
cdr3_nt: TGTGCCAGCAGCAAGGGACTCAACAATGAGCAGTTCTTC
cdr3_aa: CASSKGLNNEQFF

d_call: TRBD2
clone_size: -
cdr3_length: 17
v_call: TRBV7-9
j_call: TRBJ2-1
cdr3_nt: TGTGCCAGCAGCTCGGGACTAGCGGGGGAGGGCTACAATGAGCAGTTCTTC
cdr3_aa: CASSSGLAGEGYNEQFF

d_call: -
clone_size: -
cdr3_length: 12
v_call: TRBV28
j_call: TRBJ1-1
cdr3_nt: TGTGCCAGCAGTTTCCGGTGGACTGAAGCTTTCTTT
cdr3_aa: CASSFRWTEAFF

d_call: -
clone_size: -
cdr3_length: 16
v_call: TRBV15
j_call: TRBJ1-4
cdr3_nt: TGTGCCACCAGCAGAGAAAAGGGTTTAACTAATGAAAAACTGTTTTTT
cdr3_aa: CATSREKGLTNEKLFF

d_call: -
clone_size: -
cdr3_length: 16
v_call: TRBV5-6
j_call: TRBJ1-1
cdr3_nt: TGTGCCAGCAGCTTAGTCGGACAGTACAAGAACACTGAAGCTTTCTTT
cdr3_aa: CASSLVGQYKNTEAFF

d_call: -
clone_size: -
cdr3_length: 13
v_call: TRBV7-9
j_call: TRBJ1-4
cdr3_nt: TGTGCCAGCAGCTTAGGGTGGCAGGGAGGGCTGTTTTTT
cdr3_aa: CASSLGWQGGLFF

d_call: TRBD1
clone_size: -
cdr3_length: 17
v_call: TRBV4-1
j_call: TRBJ1-1
cdr3_nt: TGCGCCAGCAGCCAAGAAGGGACAGGGGGCTGGTACACTGAAGCTTTCTTT
cdr3_aa: CASSQEGTGGWYTEAFF

d_call: TRBD2
clone_size: -
cdr3_length: 17
v_call: TRBV11-2
j_call: TRBJ2-4
cdr3_nt: TGTGCCAGCAGCTACCGACCGGGACTAGGGGGGGAAAACATTCAGTACTTC
cdr3_aa: CASSYRPGLGGENIQYF

d_call: TRBD1
clone_size: once
cdr3_length: 19
v_call: TRBV4-3
j_call: TRBJ1-3
cdr3_nt: TGCGCCAGCAGCCAAGAGCCGCGCCTGGGACAGTCCCTGGGAAACACCATATATTTT
cdr3_aa: CASSQEPRLGQSLGNTIYF

d_call: -
clone_size: -
cdr3_length: 16
v_call: TRBV9
j_call: TRBJ1-5
cdr3_nt: TGTGCCAGCAGCGTAGGGGCAGGGGATAGCAATCAGCCCCAGCATTTT
cdr3_aa: CASSVGAGDSNQPQHF

d_call: -
clone_size: -
cdr3_length: 11
v_call: TRBV20-1
j_call: TRBJ2-1
cdr3_nt: TGCAGTGCTAGAGATAAACGGGGGCAGTTCTTC
cdr3_aa: CSARDKRGQFF

d_call: TRBD1
clone_size: once
cdr3_length: 15
v_call: TRBV15
j_call: TRBJ2-2
cdr3_nt: TGTGCCACCAGCGACAGGGGATCGAACACCGGGGAGCTGTTTTTT
cdr3_aa: CATSDRGSNTGELFF